Given below is one T cell receptor beta chain in context. As yet, its antigen is unknown. Those CD8+ T cells considered naive were CD45RO-CCR7+CD27+CD95-. Preparation of TRB cDNA libraries relied on 5' RACE carrying UMI labels. TCRdb re-called the 5' RACE reads and shows each CDR3 protein once, DNA omitted. This sample's table has about 120,000 distinct CDR3 sequences. The record originates from a study of CXCR3-negative and CXCR3-positive naive CD8 T cells. Findings and limits, study-wide: CXCR3-expressing naive cells carried TRB CDR3s more hydrophobic than those of CXCR3-negative naive cells.

The CDR3 loop spans 14 amino acids. Material for sequencing was naive CXCR3+ CD8+ T cells from blood. This sample's subset: CD45RO-CCR7+CD27+CD95- naive CD8+ T cells expressing CXCR3 (TNR3+). The sequence was collected from a human donor in good health. Some clones in this sample may be carry-over from other donors' samples. The chain is built from TRBV23-1 and TRBJ2-5; the TCRdb call, TRBD1, lacks DNA for checking. TRBV23-1 qualifies as an ORF whose function is uncertain. CDR3: CASSVPGPQETQYF.